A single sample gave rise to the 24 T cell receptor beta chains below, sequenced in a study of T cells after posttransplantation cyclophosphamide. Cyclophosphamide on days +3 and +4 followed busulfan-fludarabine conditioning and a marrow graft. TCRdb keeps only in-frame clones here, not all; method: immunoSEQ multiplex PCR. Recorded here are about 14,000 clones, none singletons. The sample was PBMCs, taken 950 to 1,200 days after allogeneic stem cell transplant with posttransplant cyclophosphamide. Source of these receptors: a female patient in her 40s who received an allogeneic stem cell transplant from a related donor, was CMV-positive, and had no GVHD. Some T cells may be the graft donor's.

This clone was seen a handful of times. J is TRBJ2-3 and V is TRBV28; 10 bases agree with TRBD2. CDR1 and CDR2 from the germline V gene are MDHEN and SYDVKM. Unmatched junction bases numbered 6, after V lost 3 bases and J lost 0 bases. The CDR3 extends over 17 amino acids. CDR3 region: CASSFAGTSASTDTQYF. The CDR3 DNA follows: TGTGCCAGCAGTTTCGCCGGGACTAGCGCTAGCACAGATACGCAGTATTTT. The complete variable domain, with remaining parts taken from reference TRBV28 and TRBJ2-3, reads DVKVTQSSRYLVKRTGEKVFLECVQDMDHENMFWYRQDPGLGLRLIYFSYDVKMKEKGDIPEGYSVSREKKERFSLILESASTNQTSMYLCASSFAGTSASTDTQYFGPGTRLTVL.

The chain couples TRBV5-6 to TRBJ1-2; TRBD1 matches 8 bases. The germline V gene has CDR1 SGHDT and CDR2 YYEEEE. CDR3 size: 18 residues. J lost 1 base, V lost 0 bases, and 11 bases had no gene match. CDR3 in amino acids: CASSLAGRTGPYNYGYTF. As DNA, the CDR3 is TGTGCCAGCAGCTTGGCCGGTCGGACAGGGCCCTATAACTATGGCTACACCTTC.

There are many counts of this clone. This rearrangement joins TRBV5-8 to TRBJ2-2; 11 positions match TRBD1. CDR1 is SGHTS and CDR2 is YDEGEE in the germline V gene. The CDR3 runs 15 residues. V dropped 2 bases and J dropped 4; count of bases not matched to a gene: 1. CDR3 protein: CASSLGTGGTGELFF. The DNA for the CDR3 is TGTGCCAGCAGCTTAGGGACAGGGGGCACCGGGGAGCTGTTTTTT.

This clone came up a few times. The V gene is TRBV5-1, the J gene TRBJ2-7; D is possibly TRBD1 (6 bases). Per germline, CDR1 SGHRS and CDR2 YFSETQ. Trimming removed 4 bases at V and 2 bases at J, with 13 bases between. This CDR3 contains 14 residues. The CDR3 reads CASSTTGPTYEQYF. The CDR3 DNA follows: TGCGCCAGCAGCACGACAGGTCCTACCTACGAGCAGTACTTC.

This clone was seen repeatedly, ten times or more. CDR3 bases: TGTGCCAGCAGCCTTAGGGGATTCCCTTGGAACACTGAAGCTTTCTTT. Its protein is CASSLRGFPWNTEAFF. The chain is built from TRBV21-1 and TRBJ1-1; the table names TRBD1, a call not compared with the DNA. TRBV21-1 is shown as a pseudogene. This CDR3 contains 16 residues.

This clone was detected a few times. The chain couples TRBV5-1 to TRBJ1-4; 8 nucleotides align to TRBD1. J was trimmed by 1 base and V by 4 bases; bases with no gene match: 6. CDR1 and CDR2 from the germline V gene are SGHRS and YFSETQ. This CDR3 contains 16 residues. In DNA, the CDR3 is TGCGCCAGCAGCCTTTCCGGACAGGGAACTAATGAAAAACTGTTTTTT. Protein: CASSLSGQGTNEKLFF.

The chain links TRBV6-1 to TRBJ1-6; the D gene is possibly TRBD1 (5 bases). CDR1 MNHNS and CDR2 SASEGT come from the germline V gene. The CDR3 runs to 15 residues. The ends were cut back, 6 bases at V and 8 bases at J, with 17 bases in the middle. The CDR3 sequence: CASRILSGEDSPLHF. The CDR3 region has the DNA TGTGCCAGCAGGATCCTCTCGGGGGAGGATTCACCCCTCCACTTT.

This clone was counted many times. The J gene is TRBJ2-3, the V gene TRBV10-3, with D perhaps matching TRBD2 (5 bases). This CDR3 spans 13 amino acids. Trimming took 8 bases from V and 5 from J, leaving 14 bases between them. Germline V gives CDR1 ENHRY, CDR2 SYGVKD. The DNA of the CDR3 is TGTGCCATCTCTGTGGGAGATGGAGATACGCAGTATTTT. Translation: CAISVGDGDTQYF.

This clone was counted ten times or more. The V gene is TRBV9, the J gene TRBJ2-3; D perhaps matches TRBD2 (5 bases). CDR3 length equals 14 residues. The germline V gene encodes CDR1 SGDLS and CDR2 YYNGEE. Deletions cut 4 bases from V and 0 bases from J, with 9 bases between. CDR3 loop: CASSPRTSTDTQYF. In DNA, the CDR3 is TGTGCCAGCAGCCCCCGGACTAGCACAGATACGCAGTATTTT. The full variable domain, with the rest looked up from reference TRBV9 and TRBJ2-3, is DSGVTQTPKHLITATGQRVTLRCSPRSGDLSVYWYQQSLDQGLQFLIQYYNGEERAKGNILERFSAQQFPDLHSELNLSSLELGDSALYFCASSPRTSTDTQYFGPGTRLTVL.

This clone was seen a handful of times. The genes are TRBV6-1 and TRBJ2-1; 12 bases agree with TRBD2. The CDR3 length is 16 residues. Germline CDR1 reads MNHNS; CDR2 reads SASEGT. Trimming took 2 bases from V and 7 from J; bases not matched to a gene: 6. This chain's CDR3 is CASSELLAGGGNEQFF. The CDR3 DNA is TGTGCCAGCAGTGAATTACTAGCGGGGGGAGGGAATGAGCAGTTCTTC.

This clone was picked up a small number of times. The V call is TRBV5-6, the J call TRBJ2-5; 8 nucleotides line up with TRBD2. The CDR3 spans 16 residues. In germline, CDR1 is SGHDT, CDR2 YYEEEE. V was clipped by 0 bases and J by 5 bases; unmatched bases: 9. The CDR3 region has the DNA TGTGCCAGCAGCTTGGGAGCGGGGGTAAGCAGGGAGACCCAGTACTTC. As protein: CASSLGAGVSRETQYF.

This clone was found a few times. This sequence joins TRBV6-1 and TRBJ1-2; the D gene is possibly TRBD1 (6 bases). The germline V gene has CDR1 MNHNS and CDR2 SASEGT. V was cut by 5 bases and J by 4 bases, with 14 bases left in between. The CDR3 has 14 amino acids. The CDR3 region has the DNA TGTGCCAGCAGTACCCGGGGAGGGGGCTATGGCTACACCTTC. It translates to CASSTRGGGYGYTF.

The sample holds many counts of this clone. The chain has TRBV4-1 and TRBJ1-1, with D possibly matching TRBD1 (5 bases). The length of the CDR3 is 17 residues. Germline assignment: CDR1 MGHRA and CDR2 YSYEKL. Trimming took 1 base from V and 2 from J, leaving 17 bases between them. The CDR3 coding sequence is TGCGCCAGCAGCCAAGTGTTCGTCGCCAGGGCCAACACTGAAGCTTTCTTT. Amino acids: CASSQVFVARANTEAFF.

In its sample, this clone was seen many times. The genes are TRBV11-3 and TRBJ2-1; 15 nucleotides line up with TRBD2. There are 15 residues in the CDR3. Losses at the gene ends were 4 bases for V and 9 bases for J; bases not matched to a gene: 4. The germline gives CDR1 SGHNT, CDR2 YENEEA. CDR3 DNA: TGTGCCAGCAGCTATTCGGGACTAGCGGGGGGTGAGCAGTTCTTC. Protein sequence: CASSYSGLAGGEQFF.

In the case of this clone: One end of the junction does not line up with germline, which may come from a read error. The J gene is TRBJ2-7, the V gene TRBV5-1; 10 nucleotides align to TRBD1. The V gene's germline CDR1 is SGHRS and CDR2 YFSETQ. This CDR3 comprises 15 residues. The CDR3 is CASSSGTGVSYEQCF. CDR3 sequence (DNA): TGCGCCAGCAGCTCCGGGACAGGGGTCTCCTACGAGCAGTGCTTC.

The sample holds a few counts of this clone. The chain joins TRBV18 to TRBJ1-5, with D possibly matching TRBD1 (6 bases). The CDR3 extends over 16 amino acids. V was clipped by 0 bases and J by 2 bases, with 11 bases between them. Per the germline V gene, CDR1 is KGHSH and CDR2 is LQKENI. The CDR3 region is CASSPPQGSGNQPQHF. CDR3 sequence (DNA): TGTGCCAGCTCACCACCGCAGGGGTCGGGCAATCAGCCCCAGCATTTT.

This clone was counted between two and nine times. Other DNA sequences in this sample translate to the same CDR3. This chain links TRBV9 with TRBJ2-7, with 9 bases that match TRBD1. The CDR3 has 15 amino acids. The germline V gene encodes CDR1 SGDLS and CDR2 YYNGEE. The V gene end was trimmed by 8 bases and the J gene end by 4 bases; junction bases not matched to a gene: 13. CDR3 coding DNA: TGTGCCAGTAGTTTCGGACAGGGGACGGCATACGAGCAGTACTTC. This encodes CASSFGQGTAYEQYF.

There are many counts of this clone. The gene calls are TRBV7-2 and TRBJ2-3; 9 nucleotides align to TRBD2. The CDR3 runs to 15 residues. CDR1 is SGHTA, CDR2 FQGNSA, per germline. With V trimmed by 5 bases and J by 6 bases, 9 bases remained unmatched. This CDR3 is CASSVIAGAQDTQYF. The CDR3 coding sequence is TGTGCCAGCAGCGTGATAGCGGGGGCTCAGGATACGCAGTATTTT.

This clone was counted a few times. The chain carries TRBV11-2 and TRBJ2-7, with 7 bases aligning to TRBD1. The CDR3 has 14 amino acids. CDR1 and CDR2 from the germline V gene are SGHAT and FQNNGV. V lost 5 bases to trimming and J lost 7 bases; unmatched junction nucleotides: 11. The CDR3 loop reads CASSVDRVQMEQYF. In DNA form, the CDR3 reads TGTGCCAGCAGCGTCGACAGGGTTCAAATGGAGCAGTACTTC.

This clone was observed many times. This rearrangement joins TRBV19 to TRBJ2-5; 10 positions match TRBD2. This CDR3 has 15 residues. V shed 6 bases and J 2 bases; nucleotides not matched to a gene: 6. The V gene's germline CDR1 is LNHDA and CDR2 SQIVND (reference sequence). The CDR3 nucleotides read TGTGCCAGTAGATCGGTAGCGGGGGGACAAGAGACCCAGTACTTC. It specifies CASRSVAGGQETQYF.

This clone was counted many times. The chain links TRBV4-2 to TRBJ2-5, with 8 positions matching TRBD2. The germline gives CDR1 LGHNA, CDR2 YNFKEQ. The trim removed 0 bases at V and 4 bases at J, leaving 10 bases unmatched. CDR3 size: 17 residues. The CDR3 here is CASSQDLLAGSRETQYF. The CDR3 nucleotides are TGTGCCAGCAGCCAAGATCTATTAGCGGGATCCCGAGAGACCCAGTACTTC.

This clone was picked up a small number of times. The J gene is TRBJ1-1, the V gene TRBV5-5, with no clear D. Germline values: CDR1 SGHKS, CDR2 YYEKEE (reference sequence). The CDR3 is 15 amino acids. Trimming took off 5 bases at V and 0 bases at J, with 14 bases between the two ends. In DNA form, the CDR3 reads TGTGCCAGCAGGGCCGGGATGAACATGAACACTGAAGCTTTCTTT. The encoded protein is CASRAGMNMNTEAFF.

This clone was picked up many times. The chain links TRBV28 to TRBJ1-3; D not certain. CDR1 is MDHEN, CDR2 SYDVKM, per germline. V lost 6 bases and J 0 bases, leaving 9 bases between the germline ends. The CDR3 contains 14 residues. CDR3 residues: CASSTESSGNTIYF. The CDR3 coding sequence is TGTGCCAGCAGCACAGAGAGCTCTGGAAACACCATATATTTT.

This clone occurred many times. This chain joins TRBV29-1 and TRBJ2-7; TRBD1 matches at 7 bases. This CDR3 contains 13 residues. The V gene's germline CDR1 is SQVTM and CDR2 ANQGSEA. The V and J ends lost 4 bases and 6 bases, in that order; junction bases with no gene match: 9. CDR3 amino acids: CSVGKRGQTEQYF. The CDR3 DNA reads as TGCAGCGTTGGGAAAAGGGGGCAAACCGAGCAGTACTTC.